This T cell receptor beta chain was observed in a study of blood T cell repertoires in COVID-19. At the level of the study: The study drew acute and convalescent COVID-19 samples from the United States, Italy and Spain. T cells, B-cell-depleted T cells, or PBMCs provided the cDNA or gDNA that served as material.

Germline V lookup: CDR1 ENHRY, CDR2 SYGVKD. The CDR3 is 15 residues long. Trimming took off 4 bases at V and 1 base at J, with 10 bases between the two ends. As handled by the study authors: It was from reference gene primer amplification that nucleated cell counts were estimated. TCRdb's copy holds only in-frame clones and misses some; the assay was immunoSEQ multiplex PCR. The V and J calls and the clone size are those of that table, but D and trimming were determined from the DNA. The sample contains about 110,000 clones, approximately 82% of which appear only once. This clone was seen only a few times.

The rearrangement links TRBV10-3 to TRBJ2-2, with D maybe TRBD2 (5 bases). The TCR comes from a woman aged 80 or older with acute or convalescent COVID-19. The sample comprised peripheral blood. CDR3: CAISGLGRNTGELFF. In DNA, the CDR3 is TGTGCCATCAGTGGGCTTGGGAGGAACACCGGGGAGCTGTTTTTT.